The 15 T cell receptor beta chains listed next were all sequenced from one sample in a study of blood T cell repertoires in COVID-19. Clones were sequenced by immunoSEQ multiplex PCR, and TCRdb holds only the in-frame ones, with some missing. The sample holds 490,000 or so clones, approximately 86% seen once. The sample comprised PBMCs or T cells enriched from blood (not recorded which). Source of these receptors: an older woman who had recovered from COVID-19.

This rearrangement joins TRBV6-1 to TRBJ1-2; the D gene is possibly TRBD1 (6 bases). V was pared by 3 bases and J by 3 bases, with 17 bases between. The CDR3 extends over 16 amino acids. Per the germline V gene, CDR1 is MNHNS and CDR2 is SASEGT. CDR3: CASSDTVETGHYGYTF. Here the CDR3 DNA reads TGTGCCAGCAGTGATACCGTAGAGACAGGCCACTATGGCTACACCTTC.

The V call is TRBV5-5, the J call TRBJ2-1, with a weak D call TRBD2 (5 bases). Germline V CDR1 and CDR2: SGHKS, YYEKEE (reference sequence). This CDR3 region has 13 residues. V was pared by 0 bases and J by 5 bases, with 6 bases between. CDR3 protein: CASSLVGDNEQFF. CDR3 bases: TGTGCCAGCAGCTTGGTCGGGGACAATGAGCAGTTCTTC.

The rearrangement uses TRBV5-1 and TRBJ2-1, with D possibly matching TRBD2 (5 bases). The CDR3 totals 14 residues. Trimming cost V 3 bases and J 7 bases, with 14 bases left between them. CDR1 SGHRS and CDR2 YFSETQ come from the germline V gene. In nucleotides, the CDR3 is TGCGCCAGCAGCTACGGGTTATCGGGGAATGAGCAGTTCTTC. Amino acid sequence: CASSYGLSGNEQFF.

J is TRBJ1-2 and V is TRBV5-5; possibly TRBD1 for D (5 bases). The CDR3 is 12 amino acids. Germline V CDR1 and CDR2: SGHKS, YYEKEE (reference sequence). V dropped 1 base and J dropped 6 bases, with 7 bases sitting between them. The CDR3 sequence is CASSLFRDGYTF. CDR3 coding DNA: TGTGCCAGCAGCTTGTTCAGGGATGGCTACACCTTC.

The chain couples TRBV5-1 to TRBJ2-5; TRBD2 agrees at 7 bases. The germline CDR1 and CDR2 sequences are SGHRS and YFSETQ. The CDR3 totals 16 residues. Trimming removed 6 bases from V and 2 bases from J; junction bases left unmatched: 13. The CDR3 reads CASKVFSGLAQETQYF. CDR3 DNA: TGCGCCAGCAAAGTCTTTAGCGGGTTGGCACAAGAGACCCAGTACTTC.

The gene calls are TRBV27 and TRBJ1-2, with no clear D. The germline gives CDR1 MNHEY, CDR2 SMNVEV (reference sequence). Trimming shortened V by 6 bases and J by 4 bases, and 18 bases separated the two germline ends. There are 15 residues in the CDR3. CDR3 sequence reads: CASRSTGLSFYGYTF. CDR3 coding DNA: TGTGCCAGCAGATCCACGGGTCTCTCCTTCTATGGCTACACCTTC.

The chain carries TRBV19 and TRBJ2-7; the D is unclear. The CDR3 is made up of 13 amino acids. Germline V lookup: CDR1 LNHDA, CDR2 SQIVND (reference sequence). The germline V and J ends were trimmed by 8 bases and 2 bases, with 13 bases remaining between them. The CDR3 DNA sequence: TGTGCCAGTCGCCTAAAGAATACCTACGAGCAGTACGTC. This gives the protein CASRLKNTYEQYV.

The V call is TRBV6-5, the J call TRBJ2-7; 12 positions agree with TRBD1. J lost 3 bases, V lost 2 bases, and 2 bases had no gene match. The CDR3 has 15 residues. In germline, CDR1 is MNHEY, CDR2 SVGAGI. CDR3 nucleotide sequence: TGTGCCAGCAGTTACCGGGACAGGGGGCTCTACGAGCAGTACTTC. As protein: CASSYRDRGLYEQYF.

This chain uses TRBV5-1 with TRBJ1-4, with TRBD1 matching 11 bases. V shed 0 bases, J shed 7 bases, and the junction held 2 bases outside the gene matches. The V gene's germline CDR1 is SGHRS and CDR2 YFSETQ. The CDR3 runs to 15 residues. In DNA, the CDR3 is TGCGCCAGCAGCTTGGTTGGGACAGGGGGTGAAAAACTGTTTTTT. This sequence encodes CASSLVGTGGEKLFF.

The V gene is TRBV11-2, the J gene TRBJ2-5; the match to TRBD2 covers 10 bases. This CDR3 is built from 16 residues. Germline assignment: CDR1 SGHAT and CDR2 FQNNGV. Trimming cost V 5 bases and J 6 bases; bases outside gene matches: 12. DNA for the CDR3: TGTGCCAGCAGCCCCTTGGGGCCTAGCGGGGGTAAGACCCAGTACTTC. It yields the protein CASSPLGPSGGKTQYF.

The chain combines TRBV12-5 with TRBJ1-6; weak D call: TRBD1 (6 bases). Germline V gives CDR1 LGHNT, CDR2 FRNRAP. This CDR3 has 16 amino acids. V lost 1 base and J 7 bases, leaving 14 bases between the germline ends. CDR3 sequence: CASGLGQGIQNSPLHF. CDR3 in DNA: TGTGCTAGTGGTTTGGGCCAGGGGATCCAGAATTCACCCCTCCACTTT. Looking up the rest from reference TRBV12-5 and TRBJ1-6 gives the full variable domain: DARVTQTPRHKVTEMGQEVTMRCQPILGHNTVFWYRQTMMQGLELLAYFRNRAPLDDSGMPKDRFSAEMPDATLATLKIQPSEPRDSAVYFCASGLGQGIQNSPLHFGNGTRLTVT.

This clone was counted once. The chain has TRBV21-1 and TRBJ2-2; TRBD1 reflects the table's D call only, with no check against the DNA. TRBV21-1 has pseudogene status. CDR3 length: 16 amino acids. The CDR3 loop is CASSKTGGRDTGELFF. Written as DNA, the CDR3 is TGTGCCAGCAGCAAGACAGGGGGCAGGGACACCGGGGAGCTGTTTTTT.

The chain carries TRBV3-1 (or the pseudogene TRBV3-2) and TRBJ1-1, with a possible D match to TRBD1 (6 bases). The CDR3 has 13 residues. The germline V gene has CDR1 LGHDT and CDR2 YNNKEL (reference sequence). Trimming removed 7 bases from V and 2 bases from J, with 11 bases in between. CDR3 sequence (DNA): TGTGCCAGCAAGCGGACAGACAACACTGAAGCTTTCTTT. It encodes CASKRTDNTEAFF.

The chain joins TRBV25-1 to TRBJ1-1; D is unclear. The CDR3 covers 14 residues. Germline loops: CDR1 MGHDK, CDR2 SYGVNS. The germline V and J ends were trimmed by 2 bases and 3 bases, with 10 bases remaining between them. The CDR3 protein is CASSEGWRDTEAFF. CDR3 sequence (DNA): TGTGCCAGCAGTGAAGGTTGGAGGGACACTGAAGCTTTCTTT.

The chain recombines TRBV28 with TRBJ2-2, with 9 bases identical to TRBD2. Germline values: CDR1 MDHEN, CDR2 SYDVKM. With 6 bases clipped from V and 2 bases from J, the junction kept 16 bases outside the gene matches. There are 19 residues in the CDR3. CDR3 residues: CASSSWAGGTSGNTGELFF. DNA for the CDR3: TGTGCCAGCAGCAGTTGGGCGGGGGGGACTTCTGGTAACACCGGGGAGCTGTTTTTT. The variable domain in full, completed from reference TRBV28 and TRBJ2-2, reads DVKVTQSSRYLVKRTGEKVFLECVQDMDHENMFWYRQDPGLGLRLIYFSYDVKMKEKGDIPEGYSVSREKKERFSLILESASTNQTSMYLCASSSWAGGTSGNTGELFFGEGSRLTVL.